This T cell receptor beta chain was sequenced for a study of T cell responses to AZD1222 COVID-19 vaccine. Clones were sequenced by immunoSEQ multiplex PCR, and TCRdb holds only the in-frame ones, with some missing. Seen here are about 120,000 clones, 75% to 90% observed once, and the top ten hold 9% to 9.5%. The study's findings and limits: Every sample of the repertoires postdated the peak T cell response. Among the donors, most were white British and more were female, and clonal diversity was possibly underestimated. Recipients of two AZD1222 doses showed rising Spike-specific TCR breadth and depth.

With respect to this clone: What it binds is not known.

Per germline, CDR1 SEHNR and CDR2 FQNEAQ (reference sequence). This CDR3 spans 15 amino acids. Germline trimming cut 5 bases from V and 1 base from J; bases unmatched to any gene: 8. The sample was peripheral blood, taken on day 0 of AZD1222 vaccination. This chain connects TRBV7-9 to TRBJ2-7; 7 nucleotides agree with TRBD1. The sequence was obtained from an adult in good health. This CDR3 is CASSTQGQDSYEQYF. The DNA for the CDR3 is TGTGCCAGCAGCACACAAGGACAGGATTCCTACGAGCAGTACTTC.